The text below deals with one TCR beta chain. The antigen is undetermined. Looked up from germline, CDR1 is SGHTA and CDR2 is FQGNSA. Trimming shortened V by 5 bases and J by 6 bases, and 20 bases separated the two germline ends. The CDR3 loop spans 15 amino acids. In the PCR, 60 Vbeta and 13 Jbeta primers were used. The assay was immunoSEQ multiplex PCR, and TCRdb's table has in-frame clones only and misses some. The sample lists under 150,000 clones; around 85% were seen once. This sample was taken from a study of cytomegalovirus exposure and HLA in healthy donors. The overall study: Unique TCRs numbering some 80 million, obtained from HLA-typed donors, made up an early data release. Most donors, about 82% of approximately 400 genotyped, fell in the Caucasian-associated ancestry cluster.

Findings and caveats of the study: Rates of TCR association differed by HLA locus in a later analysis, with DRB1 highest and HLA-C lowest. As a later analysis showed, several of the most significant clusters appeared to be linked to common viral pathogens.

The clonotype originates from a man in his forties or fifties in good health and CMV-seropositive. Sequencing was done on a sample of PBMCs. V and J are TRBV7-2 and TRBJ2-7; maybe TRBD1 (5 bases). CDR3 residues: CASSPFLGRESEQYF. The CDR3 coding sequence is TGTGCCAGCAGCCCATTCCTGGGCAGGGAAAGCGAGCAGTACTTC.